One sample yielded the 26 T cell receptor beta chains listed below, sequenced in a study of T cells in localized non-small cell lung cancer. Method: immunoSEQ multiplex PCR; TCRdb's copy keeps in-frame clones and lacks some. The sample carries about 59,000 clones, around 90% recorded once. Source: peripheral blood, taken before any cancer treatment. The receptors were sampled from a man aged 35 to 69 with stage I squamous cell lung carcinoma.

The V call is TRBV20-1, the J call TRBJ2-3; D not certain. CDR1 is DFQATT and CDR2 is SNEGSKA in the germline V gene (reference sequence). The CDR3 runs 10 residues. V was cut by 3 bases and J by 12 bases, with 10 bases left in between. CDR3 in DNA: TGCAGTGCTAGTATGGCTAACCAGTATTTT. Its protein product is CSASMANQYF.

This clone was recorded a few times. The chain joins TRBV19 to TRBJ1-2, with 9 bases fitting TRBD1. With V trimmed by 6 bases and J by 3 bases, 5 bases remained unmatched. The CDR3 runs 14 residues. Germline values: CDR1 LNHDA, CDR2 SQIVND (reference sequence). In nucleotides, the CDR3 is TGTGCCAGTAGCTGGACAGGGGATTACTATGGCTACACCTTC. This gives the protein CASSWTGDYYGYTF.

CDR3 coding DNA: TGTGCCAGTAGTATCAGACAGGGGGTAGCTTTCTTT. Amino acids: CASSIRQGVAFF. The chain employs TRBV19 and TRBJ1-1; TRBD1 matches 9 bases. Per germline, CDR1 LNHDA and CDR2 SQIVND (reference sequence). J gave up 10 bases and V 3 bases, and 3 bases lay outside the gene matches. The CDR3 contains 12 residues.

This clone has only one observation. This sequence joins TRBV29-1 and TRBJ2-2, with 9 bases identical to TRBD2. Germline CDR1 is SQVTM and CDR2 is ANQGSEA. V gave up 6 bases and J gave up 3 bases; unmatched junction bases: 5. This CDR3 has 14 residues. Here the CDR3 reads CSVGTSLDTGELFF. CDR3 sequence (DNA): TGCAGCGTCGGGACTAGCTTAGACACCGGGGAGCTGTTTTTT.

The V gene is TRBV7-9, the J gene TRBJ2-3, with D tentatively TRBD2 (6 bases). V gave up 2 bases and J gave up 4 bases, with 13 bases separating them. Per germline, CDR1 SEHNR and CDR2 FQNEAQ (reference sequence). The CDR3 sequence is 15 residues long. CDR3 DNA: TGTGCCAGCAGCTTACGGGGGAGCGGCGCAGATACGCAGTATTTT. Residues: CASSLRGSGADTQYF.

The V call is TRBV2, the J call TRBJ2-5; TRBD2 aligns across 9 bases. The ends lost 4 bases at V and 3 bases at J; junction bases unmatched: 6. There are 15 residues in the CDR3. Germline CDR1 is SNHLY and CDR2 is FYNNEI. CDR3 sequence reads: CASSGIAGAEETQYF. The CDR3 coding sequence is TGTGCCAGCAGTGGAATAGCGGGAGCCGAAGAGACCCAGTACTTC.

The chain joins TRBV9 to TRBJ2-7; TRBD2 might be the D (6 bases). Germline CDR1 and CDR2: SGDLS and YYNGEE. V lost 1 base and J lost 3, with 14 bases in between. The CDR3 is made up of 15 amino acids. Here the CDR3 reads CASSVRPAGVYEQYF. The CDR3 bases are TGTGCCAGCAGCGTACGCCCAGCGGGTGTCTACGAGCAGTACTTC.

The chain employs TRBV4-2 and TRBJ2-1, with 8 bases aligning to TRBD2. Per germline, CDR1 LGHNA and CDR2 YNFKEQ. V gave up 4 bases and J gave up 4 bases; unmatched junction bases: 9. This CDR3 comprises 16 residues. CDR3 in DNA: TGTGCCAGCAGCCGGTACCTAGCGGGCACGTACAATGAGCAGTTCTTC. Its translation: CASSRYLAGTYNEQFF.

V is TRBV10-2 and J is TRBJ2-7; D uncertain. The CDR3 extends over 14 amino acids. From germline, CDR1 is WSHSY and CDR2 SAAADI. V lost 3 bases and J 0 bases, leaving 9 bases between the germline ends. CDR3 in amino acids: CASSDGGSSYEQYF. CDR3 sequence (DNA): TGCGCCAGCAGTGACGGCGGAAGCTCCTACGAGCAGTACTTC.

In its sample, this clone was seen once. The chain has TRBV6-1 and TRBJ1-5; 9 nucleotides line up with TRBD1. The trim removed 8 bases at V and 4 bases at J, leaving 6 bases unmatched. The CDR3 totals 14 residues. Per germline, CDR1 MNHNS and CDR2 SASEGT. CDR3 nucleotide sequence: TGTGCCAGCGTGCCCGACAGGGGGAATCAGCCCCAGCATTTT. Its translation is CASVPDRGNQPQHF.

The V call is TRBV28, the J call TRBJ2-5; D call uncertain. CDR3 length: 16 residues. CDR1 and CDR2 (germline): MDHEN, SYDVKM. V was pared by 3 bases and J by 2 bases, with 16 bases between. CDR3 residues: CASSLSGSLTQETQYF. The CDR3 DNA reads TGTGCCAGCAGTTTGTCGGGCAGCCTGACTCAAGAGACCCAGTACTTC.

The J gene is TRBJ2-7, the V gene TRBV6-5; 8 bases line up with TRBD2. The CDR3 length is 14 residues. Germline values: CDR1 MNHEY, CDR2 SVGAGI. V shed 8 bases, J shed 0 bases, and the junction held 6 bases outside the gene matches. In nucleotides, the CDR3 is TGTGCCAGCTGTCGGCGGGAGGTCTCCTACGAGCAGTACTTC. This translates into CASCRREVSYEQYF.

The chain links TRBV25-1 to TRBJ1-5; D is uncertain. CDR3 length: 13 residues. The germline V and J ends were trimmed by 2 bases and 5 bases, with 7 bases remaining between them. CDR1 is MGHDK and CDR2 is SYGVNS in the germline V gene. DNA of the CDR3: TGTGCCAGCAGTGAAGGAGGGTATCAGCCCCAGCATTTT. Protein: CASSEGGYQPQHF.

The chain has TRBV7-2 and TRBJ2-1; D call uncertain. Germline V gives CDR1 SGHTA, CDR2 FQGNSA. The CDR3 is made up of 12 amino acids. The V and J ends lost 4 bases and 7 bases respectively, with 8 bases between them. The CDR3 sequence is CASSSMANEQFF. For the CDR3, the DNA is TGTGCCAGCAGCTCTATGGCGAATGAGCAGTTCTTC.

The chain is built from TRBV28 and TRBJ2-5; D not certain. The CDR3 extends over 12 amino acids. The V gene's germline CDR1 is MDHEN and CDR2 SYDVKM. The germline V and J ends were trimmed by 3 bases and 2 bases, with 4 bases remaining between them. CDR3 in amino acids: CASSFNQETQYF. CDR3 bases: TGTGCCAGCAGTTTTAATCAAGAGACCCAGTACTTC.

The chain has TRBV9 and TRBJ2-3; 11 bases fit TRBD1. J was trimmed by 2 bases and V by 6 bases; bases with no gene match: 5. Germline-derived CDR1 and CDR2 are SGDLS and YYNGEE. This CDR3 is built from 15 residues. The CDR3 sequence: CASNRDRGTTDTQYF. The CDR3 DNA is TGTGCCAGCAACCGGGACAGGGGGACCACAGATACGCAGTATTTT.

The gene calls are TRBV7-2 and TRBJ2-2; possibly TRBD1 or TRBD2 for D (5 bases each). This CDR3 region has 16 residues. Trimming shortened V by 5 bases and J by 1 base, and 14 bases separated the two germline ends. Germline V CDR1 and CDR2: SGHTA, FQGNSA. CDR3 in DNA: TGTGCCAGCAGCCGTCGGGGCCAAAAGAACACCGGGGAGCTGTTTTTT. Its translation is CASSRRGQKNTGELFF.

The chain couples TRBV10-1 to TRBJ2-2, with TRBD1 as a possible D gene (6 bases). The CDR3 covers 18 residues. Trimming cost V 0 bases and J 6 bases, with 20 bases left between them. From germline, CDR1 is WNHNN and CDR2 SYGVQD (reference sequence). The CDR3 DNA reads TGCGCCAGCAGTGAGTCTCCATGGGGACACCTTAAGGCCGGGGAGCTGTTTTTT. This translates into CASSESPWGHLKAGELFF.

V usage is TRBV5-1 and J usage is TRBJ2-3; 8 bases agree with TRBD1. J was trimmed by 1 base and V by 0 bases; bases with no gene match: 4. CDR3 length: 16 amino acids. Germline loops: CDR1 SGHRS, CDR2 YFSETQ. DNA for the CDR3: TGCGCCAGCAGCTTGGCCGGCAGGGGGCGCACAGATACGCAGTATTTT. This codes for CASSLAGRGRTDTQYF.

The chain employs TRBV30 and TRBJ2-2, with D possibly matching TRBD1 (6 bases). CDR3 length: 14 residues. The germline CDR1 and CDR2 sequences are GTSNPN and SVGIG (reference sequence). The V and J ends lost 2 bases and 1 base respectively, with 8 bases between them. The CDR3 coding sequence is TGTGCCTGGAGTCAGGGGTTGAACACCGGGGAGCTGTTTTTT. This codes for CAWSQGLNTGELFF.

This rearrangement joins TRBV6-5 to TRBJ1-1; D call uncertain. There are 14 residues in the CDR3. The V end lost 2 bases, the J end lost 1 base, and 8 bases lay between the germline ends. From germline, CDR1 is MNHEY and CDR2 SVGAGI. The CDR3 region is CASSYRESNTEAFF. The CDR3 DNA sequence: TGTGCCAGCAGTTACCGGGAGTCGAACACTGAAGCTTTCTTT.

The CDR3 sequence: CASSSGGGVNEQFF. Here the CDR3 DNA reads TGTGCCAGCAGCTCTGGCGGGGGAGTCAATGAGCAGTTCTTC. The chain is built from TRBV7-3 and TRBJ2-1, with 7 bases lining up with TRBD2. Germline loops: CDR1 SGHTA, CDR2 FQGTGA. The CDR3 totals 14 residues. With 4 bases clipped from V and 6 bases from J, the junction kept 6 bases outside the gene matches. Filled out from reference TRBV7-3 and TRBJ2-1, the complete variable domain reads GAGVSQTPSNKVTEKGKYVELRCDPISGHTALYWYRQSLGQGPEFLIYFQGTGAADDSGLPNDRFFAVRPEGSVSTLKIQRTERGDSAVYLCASSSGGGVNEQFFGPGTRLTVL.

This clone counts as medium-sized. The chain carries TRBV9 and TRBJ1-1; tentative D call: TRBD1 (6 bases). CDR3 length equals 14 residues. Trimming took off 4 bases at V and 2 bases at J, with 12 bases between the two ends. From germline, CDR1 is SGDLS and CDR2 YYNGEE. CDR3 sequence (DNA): TGTGCCAGCAGCCCCACAGGGCGCAACACTGAAGCTTTCTTT. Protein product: CASSPTGRNTEAFF.

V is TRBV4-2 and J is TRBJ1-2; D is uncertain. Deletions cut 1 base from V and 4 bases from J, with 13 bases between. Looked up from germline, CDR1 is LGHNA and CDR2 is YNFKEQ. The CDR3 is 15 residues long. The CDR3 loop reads CASSQAQDNGYGYTF. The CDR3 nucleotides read TGTGCCAGCAGCCAAGCCCAAGACAATGGCTATGGCTACACCTTC.

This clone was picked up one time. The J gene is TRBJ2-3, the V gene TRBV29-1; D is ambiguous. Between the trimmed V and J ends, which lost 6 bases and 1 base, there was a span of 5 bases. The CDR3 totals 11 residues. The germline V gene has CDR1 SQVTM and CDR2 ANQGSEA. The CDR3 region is CSVKGTDTQYF. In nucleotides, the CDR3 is TGCAGCGTAAAGGGCACAGATACGCAGTATTTT.

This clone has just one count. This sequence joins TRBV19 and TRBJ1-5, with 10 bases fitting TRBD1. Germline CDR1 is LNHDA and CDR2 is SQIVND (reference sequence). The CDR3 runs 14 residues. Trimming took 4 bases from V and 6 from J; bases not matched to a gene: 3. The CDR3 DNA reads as TGTGCCAGTAGTACGACAGGGGGCCCTCAGCCCCAGCATTTT. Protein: CASSTTGGPQPQHF. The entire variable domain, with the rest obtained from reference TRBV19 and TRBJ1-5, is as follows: DGGITQSPKYLFRKEGQNVTLSCEQNLNHDAMYWYRQDPGQGLRLIYYSQIVNDFQKGDIAEGYSVSREKKESFPLTVTSAQKNPTAFYLCASSTTGGPQPQHFGDGTRLSIL.